This T cell receptor beta chain was sequenced during a study of blood T cell dynamics during melanoma immunotherapy. Notes on the study in general: Disease-control patients' PBMC repertoires became either more clonal or more diverse at W3.

This clone turned up a few times. Its antigen is currently unknown. This CDR3 region has 15 residues. The V gene lost 0 bases and the J gene lost 4 bases, with 10 bases spanning the gap. Germline V gene data show CDR1 as SEHNR and CDR2 as FQNEAQ (reference sequence). Time point described: week 3, after first cycle of checkpoint inhibitor. Clones were sequenced by immunoSEQ multiplex PCR, and TCRdb holds only the in-frame ones, with some missing. Of roughly 7,400 clones in the sample, approximately 77% were seen once. The J gene is TRBJ1-3, the V gene TRBV7-9, with D perhaps matching TRBD1 (6 bases). This TCR was recovered from a human donor with melanoma. Sequencing was performed on blood, taken from a patient treated with checkpoint blockade. For the CDR3, the DNA is TGTGCCAGCAGCTTAGCGAACAGGGCCGGAAACACCATATATTTT. This translates into CASSLANRAGNTIYF.